This TCR beta chain comes out of a study of cytomegalovirus exposure and HLA in healthy donors. Study-level findings and limits: The CMV antigen specificity of three CMV-associated chains was confirmed through in vitro analysis.

A word on this clone: Its antigen is not known.

These donors were members of the approximately 110-subject validation cohort, a group separate from the approximately 680-subject first cohort. TCRdb's table, derived via immunoSEQ multiplex PCR, lists solely in-frame clones and lacks some. The sample contains around 250,000 clones, around 91% of which appear only once. The V and J ends lost 0 bases and 0 bases, in that order; junction bases with no gene match: 4. The CDR3 sequence is 17 residues long. The germline gives CDR1 LGHNA, CDR2 YSLEER. Sequencing was carried out using PBMCs. This clonotype originated in a woman aged 18-29 years in good health and CMV-seronegative. The chain recombines TRBV4-3 with TRBJ2-1, with 8 bases fitting TRBD2. CDR3 amino acids: CASSQDIAGFSYNEQFF. As DNA, the CDR3 is TGCGCCAGCAGCCAAGACATAGCGGGGTTCTCCTACAATGAGCAGTTCTTC.